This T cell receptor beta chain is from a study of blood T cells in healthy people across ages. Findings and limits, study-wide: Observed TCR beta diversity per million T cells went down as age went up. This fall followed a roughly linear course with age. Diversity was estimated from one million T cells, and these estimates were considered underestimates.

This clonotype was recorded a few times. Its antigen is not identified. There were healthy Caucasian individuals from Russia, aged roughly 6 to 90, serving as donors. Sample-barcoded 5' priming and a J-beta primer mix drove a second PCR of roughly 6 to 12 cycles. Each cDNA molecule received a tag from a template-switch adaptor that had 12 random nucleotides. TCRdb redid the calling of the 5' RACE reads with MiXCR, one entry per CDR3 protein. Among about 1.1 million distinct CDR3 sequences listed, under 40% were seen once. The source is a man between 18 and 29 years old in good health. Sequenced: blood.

For the CDR3, the DNA is TGTGCCAGCAGCTTAATCACAGGGGGATACAATGAGCAGTTCTTC. It is translated as CASSLITGGYNEQFF. The chain couples TRBV11-2 to TRBJ2-1, with TRBD1 identical over 8 bases. The V gene's germline CDR1 is SGHAT and CDR2 FQNNGV. V gave up 2 bases and J gave up 4 bases; unmatched junction bases: 4. The CDR3 is 15 amino acids.